These 15 T cell receptor beta chains originate from one sample sequenced in a study of blood T cell repertoires in COVID-19. Measured with immunoSEQ multiplex PCR; TCRdb has only the in-frame clones, and not every one. The table includes almost 95,000 clones, about 80% detected once. Sequencing input: peripheral blood. These receptor sequences come from a man in his fifties or sixties with acute or convalescent COVID-19.

This sequence joins TRBV11-1 and TRBJ2-1, with TRBD1 identical over 9 bases. This CDR3 comprises 15 residues. The J segment lost 10 bases and the V segment lost 8 bases, leaving 15 bases of the junction unmatched. The germline V gene has CDR1 SGHAT and CDR2 FQDESV (reference sequence). In DNA form, the CDR3 reads TGTGCCAGCTCCAAGAGAACAGGGGGCGAGAGGGAGCAGTTCTTC. It is translated as CASSKRTGGEREQFF. Full variable domain (rest looked up from reference TRBV11-1 and TRBJ2-1): EAEVAQSPRYKITEKSQAVAFWCDPISGHATLYWYRQILGQGPELLVQFQDESVVDDSQLPKDRFSAERLKGVDSTLKIQPAELGDSAMYLCASSKRTGGEREQFFGPGTRLTVL.

The rearrangement links TRBV15 to TRBJ2-2, with 7 bases aligning to TRBD1. Per germline, CDR1 LNHNV and CDR2 YYDKDF (reference sequence). The CDR3 length is 14 residues. Trimming cost V 7 bases and J 5 bases; bases outside gene matches: 7. DNA for the CDR3: TGTGCCACCACTTTAAGGGGACAGACCGGGGAGCTGTTTTTT. Translation gives CATTLRGQTGELFF.

The V gene is TRBV5-4, the J gene TRBJ1-2; D is possibly TRBD1 (5 bases). This CDR3 is 15 amino acids long. The germline V gene encodes CDR1 SGHNT and CDR2 YYREEE (reference sequence). Trimming removed 1 base at V and 6 bases at J, with 16 bases between. The CDR3 coding sequence is TGTGCCAGCAGCTTGTATACGGGGGGAGGGGATGGCTACACCTTC. This gives the protein CASSLYTGGGDGYTF. Full variable domain (outside the CDR3, taken from reference TRBV5-4 and TRBJ1-2): ETGVTQSPTHLIKTRGQQVTLRCSSQSGHNTVSWYQQALGQGPQFIFQYYREEENGRGNFPPRFSGLQFPNYSSELNVNALELDDSALYLCASSLYTGGGDGYTFGSGTRLTVV.

The chain combines TRBV6-5 with TRBJ1-2; maybe TRBD1 (5 bases). Trimming stripped 2 bases from V and 5 bases from J, with 12 bases between. The CDR3 covers 14 residues. Germline lookup yields CDR1 MNHEY and CDR2 SVGAGI. Here the CDR3 reads CASSYGTGGYGYTF. The CDR3 DNA reads as TGTGCCAGCAGTTACGGGACCGGGGGATATGGCTACACCTTC.

The chain recombines TRBV6-5 with TRBJ1-5; 7 bases are shared with TRBD1. V dropped 7 bases and J dropped 4; count of bases not matched to a gene: 7. Germline assignment: CDR1 MNHEY and CDR2 SVGAGI. The CDR3 extends over 14 amino acids. This CDR3 reads CASTNRDRNQPQHF. The CDR3 DNA reads as TGTGCCAGCACTAACCGGGACAGAAATCAGCCCCAGCATTTT.

V and J are TRBV6-4 and TRBJ1-2; D not resolved. Deletions cut 6 bases from V and 2 bases from J, with 10 bases between. Per germline, CDR1 MRHNA and CDR2 SNTAGT. The CDR3 consists of 13 residues. The CDR3 nucleotides read TGTGCCAGCAGCCAAAGCATGAACTATGGCTACACCTTC. Amino acids: CASSQSMNYGYTF.

J is TRBJ1-5 and V is TRBV6-1; no definite D call. Germline V lookup: CDR1 MNHNS, CDR2 SASEGT. Trimming took off 3 bases at V and 4 bases at J, with 7 bases between the two ends. This CDR3 is built from 13 residues. The CDR3 bases are TGTGCCAGCAGTGATCAAGAGAATCAGCCCCAGCATTTT. Encoded protein: CASSDQENQPQHF.

The chain combines TRBV2 with TRBJ2-7; possible D gene TRBD1, 7 bases. This CDR3 has 17 residues. V was cut by 3 bases and J by 2 bases, with 20 bases left in between. Germline lookup yields CDR1 SNHLY and CDR2 FYNNEI. CDR3 nucleotides: TGTGCCAGCAGTGATTTTGCGGGACAGCAGCAAACCTACGAGCAGTACTTC. Translating it yields CASSDFAGQQQTYEQYF.

The CDR3 bases are TGTGCCATCAGTGATCCGACAGGGTTGAAGACCCAGTACTTC. Its protein product is CAISDPTGLKTQYF. V gene TRBV10-3 combines with J gene TRBJ2-5, with 7 bases that match TRBD1. V was clipped by 3 bases and J by 6 bases; unmatched bases: 7. The CDR3 contains 14 residues. Per the germline V gene, CDR1 is ENHRY and CDR2 is SYGVKD.

This clone occurred many times. V and J are TRBV28 and TRBJ1-5; D unclear. The CDR3 covers 15 residues. Trimming took 3 bases from V and 1 from J, leaving 10 bases between them. Germline CDR1 and CDR2: MDHEN and SYDVKM. DNA for the CDR3: TGTGCCAGCAGTTTCCTCACCGGGAGCAATCAGCCCCAGCATTTT. This translates into CASSFLTGSNQPQHF.

The chain has TRBV30 and TRBJ1-2; tentative D call: TRBD1 (6 bases). The V end was cut by 3 bases, the J end by 8 bases, with 16 bases between. CDR1 GTSNPN and CDR2 SVGIG come from the germline V gene (reference sequence). CDR3 length: 13 amino acids. Here the CDR3 DNA reads TGTGCCTGGAGCCCCACAGGGTTAAAAGGCTACACCTTC. It encodes CAWSPTGLKGYTF.

This clone has a handful of counts. The chain couples TRBV27 to TRBJ1-2, with TRBD1 matching 11 bases. V trimming: 6 bases; J trimming: 4 bases; junction bases outside the gene matches: 10. Per germline, CDR1 MNHEY and CDR2 SMNVEV (reference sequence). This CDR3 is 16 amino acids long. The CDR3: CASRAGTGGGSYGYTF. The CDR3 coding sequence is TGTGCCAGCAGGGCCGGGACAGGGGGTGGAAGCTATGGCTACACCTTC.

The J gene is TRBJ1-2, the V gene TRBV15; 9 bases map to TRBD1. V shed 3 bases, J shed 4 bases, and the junction held 3 bases outside the gene matches. The CDR3 sequence is 14 residues long. Germline CDR1 is LNHNV and CDR2 is YYDKDF (reference sequence). The CDR3 is CATSSADRGYGYTF. The CDR3 DNA follows: TGTGCCACCAGCAGTGCGGACAGGGGCTATGGCTACACCTTC.

This chain joins TRBV7-8 and TRBJ2-1; 8 nucleotides match TRBD2. Germline V gene sequence: CDR1 SGHVS, CDR2 FQNEAQ. Germline trimming cut 4 bases from V and 0 bases from J; bases unmatched to any gene: 8. The CDR3 consists of 17 residues. The CDR3 coding sequence is TGTGCCAGCAGCTCCCTTAGCGGGGCCCTCTCCTACAATGAGCAGTTCTTC. This sequence encodes CASSSLSGALSYNEQFF.

The chain combines TRBV7-2 with TRBJ2-4; TRBD1 matches 11 bases. The germline gives CDR1 SGHTA, CDR2 FQGNSA. The CDR3 is 15 residues long. V shed 1 base and J 6 bases; nucleotides not matched to a gene: 2. CDR3 residues: CASSLGGQGVNIQYF. The CDR3 coding sequence is TGTGCCAGCAGCTTAGGGGGACAGGGGGTAAACATTCAGTACTTC.